Below are 13 T cell receptor beta chains sequenced from a single sample in a study of blood T cells in healthy people across ages. PCR was performed a second time for about 7 to 11 cycles using a sample-barcoded 5' primer and a J-beta primer mix. Via MiXCR, TCRdb re-called the 5' RACE reads, giving one row per CDR3 protein. The table lists around 1,000,000 distinct CDR3 sequences, 20% to 25% of them singletons. The same data also went into a second study, on T cells of mothers and their children.

Sequencing was carried out using blood. The receptors were gathered from a girl aged 2 to 9 in good health.

Points on this clonotype: Given the absence of the conserved phenylalanine or tryptophan at the CDR3 end, a read error is likely. It is unclear where the CDR3 begins or ends on the DNA, so no DNA is shown, and the CDR3 is as TCRdb lists it. The chain is built from TRBV7-3 and TRBJ2-1; TRBD2, the D gene given by the table, was not confirmed from the DNA. The CDR3 is 13 amino acids in total, end residues counted. CDR1 and CDR2 from the germline V gene are SGHTA and FQGTGA. The CDR3 here is CASREGGDNEQFS.

A few counts support this clonotype. The rearrangement joins TRBV4-1 to TRBJ2-2; D gene unclear. Trimming cost V 0 bases and J 3 bases, with 11 bases left between them. The CDR3 contains 16 residues. Germline CDR1 MGHRA, CDR2 YSYEKL. CDR3 loop: CASSQDPGPYTGELFF. The CDR3 DNA is TGCGCCAGCAGCCAAGATCCCGGACCGTACACCGGGGAGCTGTTTTTT.

The chain carries TRBV11-2 and TRBJ2-1; 9 bases are a match to TRBD2. This CDR3 region has 16 residues. Germline values: CDR1 SGHAT, CDR2 FQNNGV. J was trimmed by 5 bases and V by 1 base; bases with no gene match: 6. The CDR3 spells CASSLVVTSGNNEQFF. The CDR3 coding sequence is TGTGCCAGCAGCTTAGTGGTGACTAGCGGTAACAATGAGCAGTTCTTC. Based on the CDR3 plus reference TRBV11-2 and TRBJ2-1, the full variable domain is EAGVAQSPRYKIIEKRQSVAFWCNPISGHATLYWYQQILGQGPKLLIQFQNNGVVDDSQLPKDRFSAERLKGVDSTLKIQPAKLEDSAVYLCASSLVVTSGNNEQFFGPGTRLTVL.

The genes are TRBV24-1 and TRBJ2-2; D is unresolved. The V end was cut by 3 bases, the J end by 10 bases, with 8 bases between. Germline V gene data show CDR1 as KGHDR and CDR2 as SFDVKD. The CDR3 spans 12 residues. The CDR3 DNA reads TGTGCCACCAGTGATGGCACTCTGGAGCTGTTTTTT. It specifies CATSDGTLELFF.

The genes are TRBV12-3 or TRBV12-4 and TRBJ2-5; D gene uncertain. V was trimmed by 1 base and J by 9 bases, leaving 12 bases between them. The CDR3 spans 13 residues. The CDR3 here is CASSLGWQRAQYF. The DNA of the CDR3 is TGTGCCAGCAGTTTAGGGTGGCAAAGGGCCCAGTACTTC.

This clonotype has a handful of counts. The chain has TRBV28 and TRBJ2-7, with 7 bases matching TRBD1. The CDR3 contains 14 residues. Germline trimming cut 9 bases from V and 4 bases from J; bases unmatched to any gene: 12. Germline CDR1 MDHEN, CDR2 SYDVKM. The CDR3 reads CASTRRGPGYEQYF. DNA for the CDR3: TGTGCCAGTACCCGAAGGGGGCCTGGGTACGAGCAGTACTTC.

Only a few counts were recorded for this clonotype. V is TRBV7-9 and J is TRBJ2-5, with 7 bases that match TRBD2. This CDR3 has 14 residues. Germline V CDR1 and CDR2: SEHNR, FQNEAQ (reference sequence). J gave up 4 bases and V 5 bases, and 7 bases lay outside the gene matches. The CDR3 reads CASSPDGGRETQYF. The CDR3 region has the DNA TGTGCCAGCAGCCCTGACGGCGGGAGAGAGACCCAGTACTTC.

There are a few counts of this clonotype. V is TRBV6-6 and J is TRBJ2-7; 10 bases line up with TRBD1. From germline, CDR1 is MNHNY and CDR2 SVGAGI (reference sequence). After removal of 4 bases from V and 7 bases from J, the junction contained 10 bases not matched to a gene. The CDR3 extends over 15 amino acids. Here the CDR3 reads CASSSNRQGAGEQYF. The CDR3 region has the DNA TGTGCCAGCAGTTCTAATAGACAGGGGGCCGGGGAGCAGTACTTC.

This clonotype came up a few times. V usage is TRBV14 and J usage is TRBJ2-1; a weak D match, TRBD2 (5 bases). V lost 4 bases to trimming and J lost 0 bases, with 13 bases between them. The germline CDR1 and CDR2 sequences are SGHDN and FVKESK. The CDR3 has 16 amino acids. The CDR3 nucleotides are TGTGCCAGCAGCCCCTTACGGGGTACCTCCTACAATGAGCAGTTCTTC. It yields the protein CASSPLRGTSYNEQFF. The complete variable domain, with remaining parts taken from reference TRBV14 and TRBJ2-1, reads EAGVTQFPSHSVIEKGQTVTLRCDPISGHDNLYWYRRVMGKEIKFLLHFVKESKQDESGMPNNRFLAERTGGTYSTLKVQPAELEDSGVYFCASSPLRGTSYNEQFFGPGTRLTVL.

The chain couples TRBV20-1 to TRBJ1-1; 9 bases align to TRBD1. The junction had 14 bases not matched to a gene; V was cut back by 0 bases and J by 6 bases. Germline V gives CDR1 DFQATT, CDR2 SNEGSKA (reference sequence). CDR3 size: 17 residues. The DNA for the CDR3 is TGCAGTGCTAGAGATCTTTACAGGGAGGACAGGGGTGCTGAAGCTTTCTTT. Translation: CSARDLYREDRGAEAFF.

The chain carries TRBV29-1 and TRBJ2-2; no definite D call. This CDR3 spans 13 amino acids. Trimming removed 0 bases from V and 1 base from J, with 3 bases in between. Germline CDR1 reads SQVTM; CDR2 reads ANQGSEA. The CDR3, as DNA: TGCAGCGTTGAAGAAATGAACACCGGGGAGCTGTTTTTT. It encodes CSVEEMNTGELFF.

This clonotype was counted a few times. The chain joins TRBV7-2 to TRBJ2-7; D unresolved. Germline V gene sequence: CDR1 SGHTA, CDR2 FQGNSA. CDR3 length: 13 amino acids. V dropped 2 bases and J dropped 5 bases, with 10 bases sitting between them. The CDR3 coding sequence is TGTGCCAGCAGCTTACTGGAGTCACACGAGCAGTACTTC. This translates into CASSLLESHEQYF.

The chain recombines TRBV29-1 with TRBJ2-5; D gene ambiguous. CDR1 is SQVTM and CDR2 is ANQGSEA in the germline V gene. V lost 2 bases and J lost 5, with 6 bases in between. The CDR3 has 11 residues. The CDR3 loop reads CSVEIRETQYF. For the CDR3, the DNA is TGCAGCGTTGAAATAAGGGAGACCCAGTACTTC.